The 2 T cell receptor beta chains given below trace back to one sample, sequenced in a study of Graves' ophthalmopathy and Graves' hyperthyroidism (dated by TCRdb to between 2017 and 2018). Sequencing was carried out with an Illumina HiSeq 2000. For repertoire sequencing, the TCR beta CDR3 regions were amplified from RNA transcripts. HTBI primers and the Qiagen OneStep RT-PCR kit were used in a first-round RT-PCR, which was followed by a second-round multiplex PCR, size selection and purification. TCRdb reanalyzed the raw reads on its own, using fastp at Q25 for trimming and MiXCR for clone calling, and kept in-frame beta chains. CDR3 protein sequences are deduplicated, and each keeps its most common genes and DNA. In this sample the table shows hundreds of thousands of distinct CDR3 sequences, roughly 41% of which occur a single time. Jointly, the top ten make up roughly 3.5% of the sample. Source material: peripheral blood. The source is an adult man with Graves' ophthalmopathy.

V usage is TRBV19 and J usage is TRBJ2-7; D may match TRBD1 or TRBD2 (5 bases each). The CDR3 totals 14 residues. Looked up from germline, CDR1 is LNHDA and CDR2 is SQIVND (reference sequence). The V end was cut by 8 bases, the J end by 3 bases, with 17 bases between. CDR3 in amino acids: CASSRDVVLYEQYF. The CDR3 region has the DNA TGTGCCAGTTCCAGGGACGTCGTTCTCTACGAGCAGTACTTC.

Ten or more counts support this clonotype. This sequence joins TRBV19 and TRBJ1-5; no reliable D call. CDR1 and CDR2 from the germline V gene are LNHDA and SQIVND (reference sequence). There are 14 residues in the CDR3. V lost 3 bases and J 5 bases, leaving 11 bases between the germline ends. CDR3 residues: CASSMRANHQPQHF. The CDR3 coding sequence is TGTGCCAGTAGTATGAGGGCAAATCATCAGCCCCAGCATTTT.